This T cell receptor (beta chain) was sequenced in a study of cytomegalovirus exposure and HLA in healthy donors. Overall study findings and caveats: Later, an analysis found that TCR clusters from the first cohort tended to co-occur in the roughly 110 validation repertoires. CMV antigen specificity was confirmed in vitro for a few CMV-associated chains. Reports credit the classifier with highly specific, highly sensitive diagnosis of cytomegalovirus status.

The donors were part of the validation cohort of some 120 subjects. That cohort was separate from the first cohort, which comprised about 730 subjects. With respect to this clone: Its antigen is unidentified.

TCRdb's copy holds only in-frame clones and misses some; the assay was immunoSEQ multiplex PCR. The profile shows over 150,000 clones, 75% to 90% of them singletons. The sequenced sample consisted of PBMCs. The receptor was isolated from a man aged 18 to 29 in good health and CMV-seropositive.

DNA of the CDR3: TGTGCCAGCAGCGCCCGGACAGGCCATAATTCACCCCTCCACTTT. This encodes CASSARTGHNSPLHF. V and J are TRBV7-8 and TRBJ1-6; 7 bases match TRBD1. The J segment lost 5 bases and the V segment lost 5 bases, leaving 6 bases of the junction unmatched. The germline gives CDR1 SGHVS, CDR2 FQNEAQ. This CDR3 has 15 amino acids. The whole variable domain, filled in from reference TRBV7-8 and TRBJ1-6, reads GAGVSQSPRYKVAKRGQDVALRCDPISGHVSLFWYQQALGQGPEFLTYFQNEAQLDKSGLPSDRFFAERPEGSVSTLKIQRTQQEDSAVYLCASSARTGHNSPLHFGNGTRLTVT.